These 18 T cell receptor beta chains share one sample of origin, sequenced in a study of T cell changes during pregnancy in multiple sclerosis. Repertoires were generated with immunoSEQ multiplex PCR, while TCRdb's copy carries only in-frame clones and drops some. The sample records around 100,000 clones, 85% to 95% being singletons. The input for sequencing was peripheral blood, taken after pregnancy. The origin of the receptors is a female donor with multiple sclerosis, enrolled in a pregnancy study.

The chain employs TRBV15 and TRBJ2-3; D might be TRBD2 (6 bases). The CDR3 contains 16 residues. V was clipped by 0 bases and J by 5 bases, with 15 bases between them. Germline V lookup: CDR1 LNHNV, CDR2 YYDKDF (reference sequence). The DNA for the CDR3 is TGTGCCACCAGCAGAGAGGGACTTGCCTGGGGAGATACGCAGTATTTT. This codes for CATSREGLAWGDTQYF.

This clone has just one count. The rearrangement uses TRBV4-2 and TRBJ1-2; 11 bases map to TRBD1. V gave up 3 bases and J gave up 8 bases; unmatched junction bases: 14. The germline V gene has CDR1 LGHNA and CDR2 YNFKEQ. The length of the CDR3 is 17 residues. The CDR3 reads CASSHRTGGPQGRGYTF. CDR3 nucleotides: TGTGCCAGCAGCCATCGGACAGGGGGCCCGCAGGGTCGGGGCTACACCTTC.

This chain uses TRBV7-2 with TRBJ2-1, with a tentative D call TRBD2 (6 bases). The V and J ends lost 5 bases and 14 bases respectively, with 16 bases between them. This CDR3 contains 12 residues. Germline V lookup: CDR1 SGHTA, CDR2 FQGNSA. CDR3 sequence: CASSLGVGGKFF. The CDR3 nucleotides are TGTGCCAGCAGCCTAGGAGTGGGGGGAAAGTTCTTC. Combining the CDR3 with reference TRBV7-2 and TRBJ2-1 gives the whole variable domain GAGVSQSPSNKVTEKGKDVELRCDPISGHTALYWYRQSLGQGLEFLIYFQGNSAPDKSGLPSDRFSAERTGGSVSTLTIQRTQQEDSAVYLCASSLGVGGKFFGPGTRLTVL.

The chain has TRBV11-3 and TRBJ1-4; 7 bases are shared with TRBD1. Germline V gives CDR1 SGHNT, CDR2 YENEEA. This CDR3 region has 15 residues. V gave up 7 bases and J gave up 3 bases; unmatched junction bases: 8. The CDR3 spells CASTLLQGSNEKLFF. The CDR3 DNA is TGTGCCAGCACCCTCCTACAGGGGTCTAATGAAAAACTGTTTTTT.

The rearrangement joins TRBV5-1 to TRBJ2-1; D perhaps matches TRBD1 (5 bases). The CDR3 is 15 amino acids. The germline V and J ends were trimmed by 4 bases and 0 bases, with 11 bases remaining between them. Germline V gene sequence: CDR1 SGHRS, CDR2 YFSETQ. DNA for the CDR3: TGCGCCAGCAGCAAGGACAACCTCTCCTACAATGAGCAGTTCTTC. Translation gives CASSKDNLSYNEQFF.

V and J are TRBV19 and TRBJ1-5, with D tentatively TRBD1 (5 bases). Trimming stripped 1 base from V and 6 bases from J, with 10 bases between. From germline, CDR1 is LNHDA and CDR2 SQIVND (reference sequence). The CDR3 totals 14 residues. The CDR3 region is CASSIAGYSQPQHF. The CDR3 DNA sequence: TGTGCCAGTAGTATAGCAGGGTACAGTCAGCCCCAGCATTTT.

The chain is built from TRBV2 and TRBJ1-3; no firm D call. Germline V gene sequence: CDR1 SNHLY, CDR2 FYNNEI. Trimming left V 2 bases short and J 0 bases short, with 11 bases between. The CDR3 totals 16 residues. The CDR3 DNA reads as TGTGCCAGCAGTGAAAACAGTCCAACCTCTGGAAACACCATATATTTT. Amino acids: CASSENSPTSGNTIYF.

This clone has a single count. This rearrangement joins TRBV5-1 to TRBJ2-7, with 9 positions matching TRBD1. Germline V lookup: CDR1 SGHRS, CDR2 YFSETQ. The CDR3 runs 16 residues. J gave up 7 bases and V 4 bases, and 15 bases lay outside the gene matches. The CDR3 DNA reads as TGCGCCAGCAGCCAAACCCCCGGGACAGGGTCCAGGGAGCAGTACTTC. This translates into CASSQTPGTGSREQYF.

The DNA of the CDR3 is TGTGCCAGCAGTTTCTCCTCAGCAGGGGGCCAAAAACTGTTTTTT. It specifies CASSFSSAGGQKLFF. J is TRBJ1-4 and V is TRBV28; TRBD1 matches at 8 bases. J lost 9 bases, V lost 3 bases, and 9 bases had no gene match. The CDR3 runs to 15 residues. From germline, CDR1 is MDHEN and CDR2 SYDVKM.

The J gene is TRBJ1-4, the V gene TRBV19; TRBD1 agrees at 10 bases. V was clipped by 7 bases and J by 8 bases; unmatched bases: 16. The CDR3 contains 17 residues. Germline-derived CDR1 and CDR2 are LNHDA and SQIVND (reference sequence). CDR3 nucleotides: TGTGCCAGTACCCACATCACTCGGGACAGGGGACGGGAAAAACTGTTTTTT. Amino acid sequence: CASTHITRDRGREKLFF.

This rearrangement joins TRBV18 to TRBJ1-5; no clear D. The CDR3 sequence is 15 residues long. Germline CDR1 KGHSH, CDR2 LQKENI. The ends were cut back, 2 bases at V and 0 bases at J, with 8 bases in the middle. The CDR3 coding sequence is TGTGCCAGCTCACCATCAGGCGATAGCAATCAGCCCCAGCATTTT. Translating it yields CASSPSGDSNQPQHF.

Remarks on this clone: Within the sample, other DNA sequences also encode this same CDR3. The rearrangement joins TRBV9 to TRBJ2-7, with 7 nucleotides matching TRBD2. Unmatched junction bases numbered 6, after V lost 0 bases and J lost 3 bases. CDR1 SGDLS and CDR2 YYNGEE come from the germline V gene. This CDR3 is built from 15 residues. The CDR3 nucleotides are TGTGCCAGCAGCGTAGGGACGGGGGGTGGCTACGAGCAGTACTTC. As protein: CASSVGTGGGYEQYF.

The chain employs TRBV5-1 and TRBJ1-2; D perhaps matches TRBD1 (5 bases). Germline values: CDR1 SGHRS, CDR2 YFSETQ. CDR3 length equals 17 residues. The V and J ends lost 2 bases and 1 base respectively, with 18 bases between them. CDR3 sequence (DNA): TGCGCCAGCAGCTTTGGGGGGACCCAAGATAATAACTATGGCTACACCTTC. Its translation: CASSFGGTQDNNYGYTF.

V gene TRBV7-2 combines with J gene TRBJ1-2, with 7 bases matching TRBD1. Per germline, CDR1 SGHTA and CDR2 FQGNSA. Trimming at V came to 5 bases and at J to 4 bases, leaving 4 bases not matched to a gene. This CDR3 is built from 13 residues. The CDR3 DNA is TGTGCCAGCAGCGTTGGGACAGCCTATGGCTACACCTTC. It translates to CASSVGTAYGYTF.

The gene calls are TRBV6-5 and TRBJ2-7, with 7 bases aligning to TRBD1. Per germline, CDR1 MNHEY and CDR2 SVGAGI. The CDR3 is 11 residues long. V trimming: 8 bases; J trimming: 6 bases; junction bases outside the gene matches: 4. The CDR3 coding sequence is TGTGCCAGCGGGACAGTGGGCGAGCAGTACTTC. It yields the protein CASGTVGEQYF.

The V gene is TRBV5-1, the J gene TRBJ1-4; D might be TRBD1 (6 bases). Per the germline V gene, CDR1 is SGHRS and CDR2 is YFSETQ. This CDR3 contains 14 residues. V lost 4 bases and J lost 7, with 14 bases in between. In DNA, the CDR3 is TGCGCCAGCAGCCCGGGGGGGGCTGGTGAAAAACTGTTTTTT. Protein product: CASSPGGAGEKLFF.

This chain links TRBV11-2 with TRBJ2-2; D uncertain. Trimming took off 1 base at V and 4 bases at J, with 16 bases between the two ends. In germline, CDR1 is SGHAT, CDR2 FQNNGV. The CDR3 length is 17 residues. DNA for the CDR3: TGTGCCAGCAGCTTAGTGGCCCCTTCGATTACCACCGGGGAGCTGTTTTTT. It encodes CASSLVAPSITTGELFF.

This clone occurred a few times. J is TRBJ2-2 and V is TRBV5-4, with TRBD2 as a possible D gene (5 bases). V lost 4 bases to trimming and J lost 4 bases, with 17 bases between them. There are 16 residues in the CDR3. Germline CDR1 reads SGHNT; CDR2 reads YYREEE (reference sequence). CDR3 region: CASSPNVPRGTGELFF. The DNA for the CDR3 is TGTGCCAGCAGCCCAAACGTCCCCCGGGGCACCGGGGAGCTGTTTTTT.